This note documents a single TCR beta chain sequence. It has no known antigen specificity. The input lacks base qualities; no much larger clone sits a single base away. Trimming takes 5 bases from V and 4 bases from J, and the germline ends sit 6 bases apart. For CDR1 and CDR2, the germline V gene (reference sequence) lists SEHNR and FQNEAQ. The cysteine opens and the phenylalanine closes a CDR3 of 12 amino acids. The DNA shown is the 36-base CDR3, in frame from base 1. The treatment or condition label of this sample denotes: allogeneic hematopoietic cell transplantation with graft depleted of TCRalphabeta T cells and CD19 B cells. Transplant recipients were children who received TCRalphabeta/CD19-depleted allogeneic hematopoietic cell grafts. The record originates from a study of T-cell reconstitution after alpha-beta-depleted transplantation in children listed by TCRdb under 2016. General notes on the study: T-cell immune reconstitution after TCRalphabeta/CD19-depleted allogeneic hematopoietic cell transplantation in children was quantitatively tracked in the study by means of TCR repertoire profiling.

What the research found in general, with its limitations: About two months after transplant, the apparently early recovery of alphabetaT-cell counts reportedly depended on just several hundred clones that had expanded rapidly and came from non-depleted graft cells. Over the following months the frequencies of hyperexpanded clones went down, and after one year T-cell counts and TCRbeta diversity were mostly credited to newly produced T cells. In some patients, the high TCRbeta diversity seen at day 60 was put down to recipient T cells and intrathymic progenitors that had survived conditioning.

Libraries were prepared through PCR. TCRdb records Illumina HiSeq 2500 as the sequencer. To normalize quantification of the TCRbeta repertoire, the TCR libraries were built with molecular barcoding that relied on unique molecular identifiers. TCRdb applied fastp at Q25 and MiXCR to the public reads, then kept only in-frame beta chains. Every entry covers one CDR3 protein and lists the most common genes and DNA from its rows. The sample includes some 180,000 distinct CDR3 sequences, with approximately 7% observed a single time. The leading ten clones occupy around 5% of the sample. The sequence is built from TRBV7-9 and TRBJ2-1; the D gene identity is not certain. The sequence was collected from a boy younger than 10 with acute lymphoblastic leukemia, due to receive a stem cell transplant. The material was PBMCs, obtained before TCRalphabeta/CD19-depleted stem cell transplant. The DNA sequence is as follows: TGTGCCAGCAGCGAGCATTACAATGAGCAGTTCTTC. Its protein product is CASSEHYNEQFF.